These 30 T cell receptor beta chains were all obtained from the same sample, sequenced in a study of cytomegalovirus exposure and HLA in healthy donors. PCR used 60 Vbeta primers and 13 Jbeta primers. The protocol was immunoSEQ multiplex PCR, while the TCRdb copy is restricted to in-frame clones and leaves out a portion. The sample has about 220,000 clones, roughly 84% seen once. Material for sequencing was PBMCs. The receptor source for this set is a boy aged 2 to 9 in good health and CMV-seronegative.

The J gene is TRBJ2-7, the V gene TRBV7-9, with 7 bases identical to TRBD2. Germline trimming cut 5 bases from V and 6 bases from J; bases unmatched to any gene: 7. Germline V CDR1 and CDR2: SEHNR, FQNEAQ (reference sequence). This CDR3 has 13 residues. In DNA form, the CDR3 reads TGTGCCAGCAGCCGGAGCGGGACCCTCGAGCAGTACTTC. Its protein is CASSRSGTLEQYF.

The chain joins TRBV14 to TRBJ2-3; D not certain. Trimming shortened V by 4 bases and J by 8 bases, and 13 bases separated the two germline ends. Looked up from germline, CDR1 is SGHDN and CDR2 is FVKESK. The CDR3 length is 13 residues. The CDR3 here is CASSPRLSGTQYF. As DNA, the CDR3 is TGTGCCAGCAGCCCTAGGCTCAGTGGTACGCAGTATTTT.

The chain employs TRBV5-6 and TRBJ2-5; 11 bases match TRBD2. CDR1 and CDR2 (germline): SGHDT, YYEEEE. The V segment lost 4 bases and the J segment 5 bases; nucleotides outside the gene matches: 4. The CDR3 is 14 residues long. The CDR3 loop is CASSGRTSGETQYF. The CDR3 DNA reads as TGTGCCAGCAGCGGAAGGACTAGCGGGGAGACCCAGTACTTC.

The genes are TRBV19 and TRBJ1-2; D unclear. The V gene's germline CDR1 is LNHDA and CDR2 SQIVND (reference sequence). V was trimmed by 3 bases and J by 3 bases, leaving 14 bases between them. CDR3 length: 15 residues. The CDR3 protein is CASSMEIGEDYGYTF. CDR3 nucleotide sequence: TGTGCCAGTAGTATGGAGATCGGGGAAGACTATGGCTACACCTTC.

V usage is TRBV9 and J usage is TRBJ1-1; 10 bases map to TRBD1. Germline CDR1 is SGDLS and CDR2 is YYNGEE. The CDR3 is 13 residues long. The trim removed 4 bases at V and 9 bases at J, leaving 6 bases unmatched. CDR3 nucleotide sequence: TGTGCCAGCAGCCCGGGGACAGGGGAGAAAGCTTTCTTT. Encoded protein: CASSPGTGEKAFF.

This clone came up a few times. The rearrangement links TRBV6-5 to TRBJ1-4; 8 bases agree with TRBD1. CDR1 MNHEY and CDR2 SVGAGI come from the germline V gene. The CDR3 is made up of 14 amino acids. V shed 5 bases and J 7 bases; nucleotides not matched to a gene: 6. The CDR3 here is CASSDRGIGEKLFF. Written as DNA, the CDR3 is TGTGCCAGCAGTGACAGGGGCATTGGTGAAAAACTGTTTTTT.

This rearrangement joins TRBV2 to TRBJ2-7; 8 bases align to TRBD1. In germline, CDR1 is SNHLY, CDR2 FYNNEI. Trimming at V came to 6 bases and at J to 3 bases, leaving 7 bases not matched to a gene. The CDR3 is made up of 14 amino acids. The CDR3 DNA reads TGTGCCAGCAGCCATGGACAGGGAGTCTACGAGCAGTACTTC. Its protein product is CASSHGQGVYEQYF. Looking up the rest from reference TRBV2 and TRBJ2-7 gives the full variable domain: EPEVTQTPSHQVTQMGQEVILRCVPISNHLYFYWYRQILGQKVEFLVSFYNNEISEKSEIFDDQFSVERPDGSNFTLKIRSTKLEDSAMYFCASSHGQGVYEQYFGPGTRLTVT.

This clone occurred once. The J gene is TRBJ2-1, the V gene TRBV10-3, with TRBD2 matching 10 bases. With 3 bases clipped from V and 4 bases from J, the junction kept 12 bases outside the gene matches. The CDR3 is 18 residues long. The V gene's germline CDR1 is ENHRY and CDR2 SYGVKD. CDR3 coding DNA: TGTGCCATCAGTGAATCCCGCCTCGGACTAGCGGTGTACAATGAGCAGTTCTTC. This codes for CAISESRLGLAVYNEQFF.

Points on this clone: Mismatch with germline at one junction end may stem from a read error. The rearrangement uses TRBV2 and TRBJ2-5; no clear D gene. This CDR3 has 13 amino acids. Germline V gene sequence: CDR1 SNHLY, CDR2 FYNNEI. CDR3 in amino acids: CASSEGLEEAQYF. The CDR3 nucleotides are TGTGCCAGCAGTGAGGGTCTGGAAGAGGCCCAGTACTTC.

DNA of the CDR3: TGTGCCAGCAGCGTAGGGACTAGCGGGGGGGACCGTCAAGAGACCCAGTACTTC. This encodes CASSVGTSGGDRQETQYF. This chain connects TRBV9 to TRBJ2-5, with TRBD2 identical over 15 bases. The CDR3 has 18 amino acids. The J segment lost 2 bases and the V segment lost 0 bases, leaving 5 bases of the junction unmatched. Germline V gene lookup returns CDR1 SGDLS and CDR2 YYNGEE.

The chain carries TRBV4-1 and TRBJ2-4, with 9 bases fitting TRBD2. The CDR3 has 17 amino acids. Germline V gene sequence: CDR1 MGHRA, CDR2 YSYEKL. With V trimmed by 0 bases and J by 0 bases, 3 bases remained unmatched. The CDR3: CASSQDKLAGAKNIQYF. In nucleotides, the CDR3 is TGCGCCAGCAGCCAAGATAAACTAGCGGGAGCCAAAAACATTCAGTACTTC.

The chain is built from TRBV29-1 and TRBJ2-5, with D possibly TRBD2 on 5 matching bases. This CDR3 comprises 11 residues. The V gene's germline CDR1 is SQVTM and CDR2 ANQGSEA. The ends were cut back, 6 bases at V and 2 bases at J, with 7 bases in the middle. CDR3 amino acids: CSVREQETQYF. CDR3 sequence (DNA): TGCAGCGTACGGGAACAAGAGACCCAGTACTTC.

CDR3 coding DNA: TGTGCCGGGCCCGCTTCGGGGGACTATGGCTACACCTTC. The encoded protein is CAGPASGDYGYTF. V is TRBV30 and J is TRBJ1-2; a weak D match, TRBD1 (5 bases). CDR1 is GTSNPN and CDR2 is SVGIG in the germline V gene (reference sequence). This CDR3 has 13 amino acids. V shed 8 bases and J shed 3 bases, with 16 bases lying between them. Full variable domain (rest looked up from reference TRBV30 and TRBJ1-2): SQTIHQWPATLVQPVGSPLSLECTVEGTSNPNLYWYRQAAGRGLQLLFYSVGIGQISSEVPQNLSASRPQDRQFILSSKKLLLSDSGFYLCAGPASGDYGYTFGSGTRLTVV.

V and J are TRBV11-2 and TRBJ2-1, with D maybe TRBD2 (6 bases). V was clipped by 3 bases and J by 4 bases, with 7 bases between them. CDR3 length: 13 residues. The germline gives CDR1 SGHAT, CDR2 FQNNGV. CDR3 DNA: TGTGCCAGCAGCTTGCGGGATTACAATGAGCAGTTCTTC. This codes for CASSLRDYNEQFF. Looking up the rest from reference TRBV11-2 and TRBJ2-1 gives the full variable domain: EAGVAQSPRYKIIEKRQSVAFWCNPISGHATLYWYQQILGQGPKLLIQFQNNGVVDDSQLPKDRFSAERLKGVDSTLKIQPAKLEDSAVYLCASSLRDYNEQFFGPGTRLTVL.

This chain joins TRBV28 and TRBJ2-3, with TRBD2 matching over 7 bases. Per the germline V gene, CDR1 is MDHEN and CDR2 is SYDVKM. The CDR3 sequence is 16 residues long. Trimming took 3 bases from V and 0 from J; bases not matched to a gene: 6. The CDR3 protein is CASSFFTGGSTDTQYF. Written as DNA, the CDR3 is TGTGCCAGCAGTTTCTTTACGGGGGGAAGCACAGATACGCAGTATTTT.

The CDR3 nucleotides read TGTGCCAGCAGCCCGGGACAGGGCATTCCCGGGGAGCTGTTTTTT. This sequence encodes CASSPGQGIPGELFF. The rearrangement links TRBV27 to TRBJ2-2; TRBD1 agrees at 9 bases. The CDR3 contains 15 residues. Germline V gene data show CDR1 as MNHEY and CDR2 as SMNVEV (reference sequence). V dropped 6 bases and J dropped 6; count of bases not matched to a gene: 8.

The rearrangement links TRBV5-4 to TRBJ1-5, with D possibly matching TRBD1 (6 bases). The J call is doubtful: the DNA matches TRBJ2-3 better. In germline, CDR1 is SGHNT, CDR2 YYREEE (reference sequence). The CDR3 has 16 residues. CDR3 protein: CASSRRGRWSNQPQYF. DNA of the CDR3: TGTGCCAGCAGCCGCAGGGGTCGTTGGAGCAATCAGCCCCAGTATTTT.

The rearrangement links TRBV11-2 to TRBJ1-1, with D possibly TRBD1 on 6 matching bases. V lost 5 bases and J 9 bases, leaving 19 bases between the germline ends. Germline V gene data show CDR1 as SGHAT and CDR2 as FQNNGV. CDR3 length equals 14 residues. CDR3 residues: CASSPREGDWQAFF. The CDR3 DNA reads as TGTGCCAGCAGCCCACGGGAGGGGGATTGGCAAGCTTTCTTT.

This clone was found once. The chain joins TRBV6-1 to TRBJ2-1; the D is unclear. This CDR3 is 12 amino acids long. Germline loops: CDR1 MNHNS, CDR2 SASEGT. Trimming cost V 6 bases and J 6 bases, with 9 bases left between them. CDR3 bases: TGTGCCAGCAGCTGGCAAGTCAATGAGCAGTTCTTC. It codes for CASSWQVNEQFF.

The chain joins TRBV19 to TRBJ2-7, with TRBD1 as a possible D gene (5 bases). Germline CDR1 LNHDA, CDR2 SQIVND (reference sequence). V was shortened by 1 base and J by 3 bases, with 10 bases between the two germline ends. This CDR3 spans 14 amino acids. CDR3 sequence (DNA): TGTGCCAGTAGTATAGGGGGCAGGTTCTACGAGCAGTACTTC. As protein: CASSIGGRFYEQYF.

This chain joins TRBV7-9 and TRBJ1-2, with D perhaps matching TRBD1 (5 bases). Germline lookup yields CDR1 SEHNR and CDR2 FQNEAQ (reference sequence). The CDR3 length is 12 residues. The V gene lost 5 bases and the J gene lost 5 bases, with 9 bases spanning the gap. CDR3 DNA sequence: TGTGCCAGCAGCCCCCAGGGTTATGGCTACACCTTC. Amino acid sequence: CASSPQGYGYTF.

This clone was seen a single time. The V and J genes are TRBV29-1 and TRBJ2-5; D may be TRBD1 (6 bases). V shed 7 bases and J shed 2 bases, with 8 bases lying between them. The CDR3 is 11 amino acids. Germline CDR1 and CDR2: SQVTM and ANQGSEA. The CDR3, as DNA: TGCAGCGGAGGGGGACAAGAGACCCAGTACTTC. This encodes CSGGGQETQYF.

CDR3 DNA: TGTGCCAGCAGCGGGACAGGGGAATACGAGCAGTACTTC. Translating gives CASSGTGEYEQYF. This chain uses TRBV5-6 with TRBJ2-7; 10 nucleotides match TRBD1. CDR1 is SGHDT and CDR2 is YYEEEE in the germline V gene. J was trimmed by 4 bases and V by 4 bases; bases with no gene match: 2. This CDR3 region has 13 residues.

The rearrangement joins TRBV5-1 to TRBJ2-3; the match to TRBD2 covers 8 bases. V lost 4 bases and J lost 5; bases outside the gene matches: 6. CDR1 and CDR2 (germline): SGHRS, YFSETQ. The CDR3 sequence is 14 residues long. The CDR3 nucleotides are TGCGCCAGCAGCCCTCCCGGGGGGGGAGATACGCAGTATTTT. Translation gives CASSPPGGGDTQYF.

The CDR3 here is CASSLGLAGVGETQYF. Here the CDR3 DNA reads TGTGCCAGCAGCTTAGGACTAGCGGGAGTCGGAGAGACCCAGTACTTC. J is TRBJ2-5 and V is TRBV11-3, with 12 positions matching TRBD2. This CDR3 comprises 16 residues. Germline V gene sequence: CDR1 SGHNT, CDR2 YENEEA. Losses at the gene ends were 1 base for V and 4 bases for J; bases not matched to a gene: 4. Together with reference TRBV11-3 and TRBJ2-5, the CDR3 gives the full variable domain: EAGVVQSPRYKIIEKKQPVAFWCNPISGHNTLYWYLQNLGQGPELLIRYENEEAVDDSQLPKDRFSAERLKGVDSTLKIQPAELGDSAVYLCASSLGLAGVGETQYFGPGTRLLVL.

This chain links TRBV14 with TRBJ2-7, with D maybe TRBD2 (5 bases). Trimming cost V 8 bases and J 1 base, with 12 bases left between them. The CDR3 totals 13 residues. In germline, CDR1 is SGHDN, CDR2 FVKESK. In nucleotides, the CDR3 is TGTGCCAGCGCTGGCGGGCGTTCCTACGAGCAGTACTTC. It is translated as CASAGGRSYEQYF.

The chain is built from TRBV7-6 and TRBJ1-1, with unresolved D. CDR3 size: 13 residues. Germline assignment: CDR1 SGHVS and CDR2 FNYEAQ. V shed 1 base and J shed 5 bases, with 8 bases lying between them. CDR3 bases: TGTGCCAGCAGCTTAGAACGGGGAACTGAAGCTTTCTTT. Protein product: CASSLERGTEAFF.

This sequence joins TRBV27 and TRBJ2-1; D possibly corresponds to TRBD1 (5 bases). Germline V gives CDR1 MNHEY, CDR2 SMNVEV (reference sequence). The CDR3 has 13 residues. V lost 3 bases and J lost 9, with 12 bases in between. The DNA of the CDR3 is TGTGCCAGCAGTTTCCAGGGCATAAGTGAGCAGTTCTTC. As protein: CASSFQGISEQFF.

The gene calls are TRBV5-1 and TRBJ1-1; D not resolved. This CDR3 spans 15 amino acids. CDR1 is SGHRS and CDR2 is YFSETQ in the germline V gene. V was pared by 4 bases and J by 1 base, with 14 bases between. In nucleotides, the CDR3 is TGCGCCAGCAGCATCAGACGGGGTGAGAACACTGAAGCTTTCTTT. This codes for CASSIRRGENTEAFF.

The genes are TRBV30 and TRBJ2-7; D is ambiguous. This CDR3 is built from 13 residues. The ends were cut back, 0 bases at V and 6 bases at J, with 12 bases in the middle. Germline values: CDR1 GTSNPN, CDR2 SVGIG (reference sequence). In DNA form, the CDR3 reads TGTGCCTGGAGTGTAAACCCAGTCAGCGAGCAGTACTTC. Encoded protein: CAWSVNPVSEQYF.